This T cell receptor (beta chain) originates from a study of spatial heterogeneity in lung cancer. About the research overall: The donors were 55 to 80 patients with non-small cell lung cancer that was early-stage and untreated.

Between the trimmed V and J ends, which lost 5 bases and 5 bases, there was a span of 8 bases. The CDR3 sequence is 12 residues long. Germline CDR1 is KGHDR and CDR2 is SFDVKD. Study conclusions and caveats: Resection blood, more than follow-up blood, showed ubiquitous expanded tumor TCRs.

TCR cDNA molecules were tagged individually, and each one carried a unique molecular identifier. TCRdb itself ran the 5' RACE reads through MiXCR, one entry per CDR3 protein. The repertoire holds under 150,000 distinct CDR3 sequences, with 9.5% to 14% as singletons. This clonotype was counted only a few times. Its antigen is currently unknown. As for time point: blood at routine non-recurrence follow-up after resection. Material for sequencing was whole RNA from tumor, nontumor lung or frozen PBMC, left unsorted. The sequencing used PBMCs, collected at follow-up. The chain employs TRBV24-1 and TRBJ1-2; no clear D. The clonotype comes from a female donor with early-stage non-small cell lung cancer. The CDR3 DNA is TGTGCCACCAGTGCCAGCGCTTATGGCTACACCTTC. Translated: CATSASAYGYTF.